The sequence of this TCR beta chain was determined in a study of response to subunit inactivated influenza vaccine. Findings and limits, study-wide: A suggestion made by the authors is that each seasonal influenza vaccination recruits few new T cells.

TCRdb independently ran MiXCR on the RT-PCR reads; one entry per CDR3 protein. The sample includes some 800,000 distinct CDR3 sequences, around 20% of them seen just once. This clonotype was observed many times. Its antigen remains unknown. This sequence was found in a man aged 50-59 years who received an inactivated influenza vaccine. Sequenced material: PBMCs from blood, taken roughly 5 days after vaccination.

The CDR3, as DNA: TGTGCCACCAGTGACTGGACGGAAAACTATGGCTACACCTTC. Its protein is CATSDWTENYGYTF. The V and J genes are TRBV24-1 and TRBJ1-2; no firm D call. Trimming shortened V by 4 bases and J by 2 bases, and 10 bases separated the two germline ends. Germline values: CDR1 KGHDR, CDR2 SFDVKD. This CDR3 is 14 amino acids long.